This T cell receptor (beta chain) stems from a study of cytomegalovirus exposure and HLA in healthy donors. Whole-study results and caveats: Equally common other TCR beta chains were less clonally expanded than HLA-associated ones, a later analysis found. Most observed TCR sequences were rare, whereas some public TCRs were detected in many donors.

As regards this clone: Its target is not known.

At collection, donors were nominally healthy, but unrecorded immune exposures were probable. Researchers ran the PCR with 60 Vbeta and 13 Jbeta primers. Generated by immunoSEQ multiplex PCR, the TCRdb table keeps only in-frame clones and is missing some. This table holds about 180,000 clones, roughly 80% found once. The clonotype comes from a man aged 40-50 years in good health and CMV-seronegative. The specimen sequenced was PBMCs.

CDR3 bases: TGCGCCAGCAGCCAAGACCTACAGGGACGGTACGAGCAGTACTTC. Amino acid sequence: CASSQDLQGRYEQYF. This chain joins TRBV4-1 and TRBJ2-7; possibly TRBD1 for D (6 bases). The CDR3 sequence is 15 residues long. In germline, CDR1 is MGHRA, CDR2 YSYEKL. Trimming stripped 0 bases from V and 4 bases from J, with 13 bases between.